The text below deals with one T cell receptor beta chain. This specimen belongs to a study of long-term antiretroviral therapy in people with HIV. An immunoSEQ assay, version v3.0, was performed at survey level. Assay used: immunoSEQ multiplex PCR; TCRdb lists only in-frame clones, some missing. The table has approximately 15,000 clones, roughly nine tenths seen once; the top ten hold 7.5% to 9.5%. The trim removed 1 base at V and 1 base at J, leaving 5 bases unmatched. The CDR3 has 18 residues. Germline CDR1 LNHNV, CDR2 YYDKDF (reference sequence). Here the sequenced sample was unsorted PBMCs, taken 0.3 years after starting antiretroviral therapy. This clonotype was sampled from a man in his sixties with HIV. The rearrangement uses TRBV15 and TRBJ2-4; 12 bases align to TRBD2. The chain's CDR3 is CATSRAPTSGSAKNIQYF. Here the CDR3 DNA reads TGTGCCACCAGCAGAGCCCCGACTAGCGGGAGTGCCAAAAACATTCAGTACTTC.